This T cell receptor (beta chain) is drawn from a study of Graves' ophthalmopathy and Graves' hyperthyroidism. On the study more broadly: Calling hyperthyroidism stable required that no ophthalmopathy show up within 18 months of follow-up. Whole-study findings and limits: Using 13 signatures, a model distinguished ophthalmopathy from stable hyperthyroidism, reaching about 89% sensitivity and over 65% specificity.

Investigators amplified TCR beta CDR3 regions from RNA transcripts. The authors performed first-round RT-PCR with HTBI primers and then a second-round multiplex PCR. One entry per CDR3 protein, called by TCRdb with MiXCR from the multiplex PCR reads. The data contain approximately 1.2 million distinct CDR3 sequences, roughly two fifths of them singletons. Ten or more counts support this clonotype. Its antigen is unknown. CDR3 length: 13 residues. From germline, CDR1 is SGHAT and CDR2 FQNNGV. The V end lost 0 bases, the J end lost 3 bases, and 6 bases lay between the germline ends. Input material: peripheral blood or thyroid tissue (not recorded which). This receptor was identified in an adult man with Graves' hyperthyroidism. The chain carries TRBV11-2 and TRBJ2-7; D gene unclear. CDR3 DNA sequence: TGTGCCAGCAGCTTAGATATCGTCTACGAGCAGTACTTC. This sequence encodes CASSLDIVYEQYF.